A selection of T cell receptor beta chains follows, all from one sample in a study of T-cell memory formation after mild COVID-19. MiXCR, applied by TCRdb to the 5' RACE reads, yields one record per CDR3 protein. Of more than 250,000 distinct CDR3 sequences in the sample, roughly 16% were seen once. The sample was PBMCs or a T cell subset sorted from them (not recorded which). Receptor source: a man between 18 and 29 years old who had mild COVID-19 (a few samples of this study predate the infection). Cell type and time point are not known. Both conserved end residues are part of each CDR3. D genes are given only for firm matches. Only part of the rows carry a size: once, few, many, or a class if the clone is expanded.

J,size,D,V,CDR3,DNA
TRBJ2-7,NA,NA,TRBV2,CASSEDWNPYEQYF,TGTGCCAGCAGTGAAGACTGGAATCCCTACGAGCAGTACTTC
TRBJ2-3,few,NA,TRBV24-1,CATSGPTLTTDTQYF,TGTGCCACCAGTGGTCCTACCCTGACCACAGATACGCAGTATTTT
TRBJ2-1,NA,TRBD2,TRBV4-2,CASSHAGLAGRGEQFF,TGTGCCAGCAGCCACGCGGGACTAGCGGGGCGCGGTGAGCAGTTCTTC
TRBJ1-6,few,TRBD1,TRBV12-3/TRBV12-4,CASRIGQGNSPLHF,TGTGCCAGCAGAATCGGACAGGGTAATTCACCCCTCCACTTT
TRBJ1-6,NA,TRBD1,TRBV7-8,CASSSNPGTGLSPLHF,TGTGCCAGCAGCTCCAACCCCGGGACAGGGCTTTCACCCCTCCACTTT
TRBJ1-3,NA,TRBD1,TRBV5-1,CASNEGAGGNTIYF,TGCGCCAGCAACGAGGGGGCAGGTGGAAACACCATATATTTT
TRBJ2-1,few,TRBD2,TRBV10-3,CATLSGGPGNEQFF,TGTGCCACCCTTAGCGGGGGGCCAGGGAATGAGCAGTTCTTC
TRBJ1-6,NA,TRBD1,TRBV2,CASTTGVILGNSPLHF,TGTGCCAGCACGACAGGGGTCATACTCGGGAATTCACCCCTCCACTTT
TRBJ2-2,few,NA,TRBV9,CASSVDTATGELFF,TGTGCCAGCAGCGTAGATACGGCGACCGGGGAGCTGTTTTTT
TRBJ2-5,NA,NA,TRBV30,CAWGLWASQETQYF,TGTGCCTGGGGCCTCTGGGCTTCCCAAGAGACCCAGTACTTC
TRBJ1-5,many,NA,TRBV7-2,CASSRQSNQPQHF,TGTGCCAGCAGCCGACAGAGCAATCAGCCCCAGCATTTT
TRBJ2-1,NA,NA,TRBV5-1,CASSLELASRDEQFF,TGCGCCAGCAGCTTGGAATTAGCCTCTCGGGATGAGCAGTTCTTC
TRBJ2-5,NA,TRBD2,TRBV6-5,CASSNNLAGGYETQYF,TGTGCCAGCAGTAACAATCTAGCGGGGGGTTATGAGACCCAGTACTTC
TRBJ1-2,NA,TRBD1,TRBV4-1,CASREISTGGDYGYTF,TGCGCCAGCAGAGAGATCTCGACAGGGGGGGACTATGGCTACACCTTC
TRBJ2-5,NA,NA,TRBV4-1,CASSQGWDNSETQYF,TGCGCCAGCAGCCAAGGTTGGGACAATTCGGAGACCCAGTACTTC
TRBJ2-1,many,TRBD1,TRBV4-2,CASSPRSGGNGYEQFF,TGTGCCAGCAGCCCCCGGTCAGGGGGCAATGGGTATGAGCAGTTCTTC
TRBJ2-1,many,TRBD2,TRBV12-5,CASGPGLAGGPYPYNEQFF,TGTGCTAGTGGTCCGGGACTAGCGGGGGGGCCGTACCCCTACAATGAGCAGTTCTTC
TRBJ2-5,NA,TRBD2,TRBV20-1,CSAGGLAFGYETQYF,TGCAGTGCTGGGGGACTAGCTTTTGGTTACGAGACCCAGTACTTC
TRBJ2-3,NA,TRBD2,TRBV29-1,CSVEEGTSGGTDTQYF,TGCAGCGTTGAAGAGGGGACTAGCGGGGGCACAGATACGCAGTATTTT
TRBJ2-1,NA,TRBD2,TRBV20-1,CSAQSAGTSGVTEQFF,TGCAGTGCACAATCCGCTGGGACTAGCGGGGTTACTGAGCAGTTCTTC
TRBJ2-1,NA,TRBD2,TRBV4-1,CASSQVIRTSGETFKYNEQFF,TGCGCCAGCAGCCAAGTTATCAGGACTAGCGGGGAAACGTTTAAGTACAATGAGCAGTTCTTC
TRBJ1-2,NA,NA,TRBV12-3/TRBV12-4,CASTGGAYGYTF,TGTGCCAGCACTGGGGGGGCCTATGGCTACACCTTC
TRBJ2-1,few,NA,TRBV20-1,CSARRDSYNEQFF,TGCAGTGCTAGGCGCGACTCCTACAATGAGCAGTTCTTC
TRBJ2-2,NA,NA,TRBV7-8,CASSLATAQPGELFF,TGTGCCAGCAGCTTAGCCACAGCTCAACCCGGGGAGCTGTTTTTT
TRBJ2-4,NA,TRBD2,TRBV7-8,CASSLRGTSGGSRDIQYF,TGTGCCAGCAGCTTACGCGGGACTAGCGGGGGGAGCAGGGACATTCAGTACTTC
TRBJ1-6,NA,NA,TRBV9,CASSRGRGNSPLHF,TGTGCCAGCAGCCGCGGACGGGGAAATTCACCCCTCCACTTT
TRBJ2-1,NA,TRBD2,TRBV7-2,CASSLFSGGHNEQFF,TGTGCCAGCAGCTTATTTAGCGGGGGACACAATGAGCAGTTCTTC
TRBJ1-5,NA,NA,TRBV6-5,CASSRRRGYGQPQHF,TGTGCCAGCAGCCGAAGAAGGGGGTATGGACAGCCCCAGCATTTT
TRBJ2-3,few,TRBD2,TRBV6-2/TRBV6-3,CASSSVLAGASQSSRDTQYF,TGTGCCAGCAGTTCGGTACTAGCGGGGGCGTCCCAGAGCTCTCGGGATACGCAGTATTTT
TRBJ2-3,NA,NA,TRBV9,CASSVGSQGVTDTQYF,TGTGCCAGCAGCGTAGGATCACAGGGAGTGACAGATACGCAGTATTTT
TRBJ2-2,few,NA,TRBV9,CASSVVFSVTENTGELFF,TGTGCCAGCAGCGTAGTGTTTTCGGTTACGGAGAACACCGGGGAGCTGTTTTTT
TRBJ2-1,few,NA,TRBV3-1,CASSQALSSYNEQFF,TGTGCCAGCAGCCAAGCCCTCTCCTCCTACAATGAGCAGTTCTTC
TRBJ2-7,few,NA,TRBV21-1,CASIQTASYEQYF,TGTGCCAGCATCCAGACAGCTTCCTACGAGCAGTACTTC
TRBJ2-2,few,NA,TRBV10-3,CAISDKRPGELFF,TGTGCCATCAGTGACAAGAGGCCCGGGGAGCTGTTTTTT
TRBJ1-5,NA,NA,TRBV27,CASSLSWTPNYNQPQHF,TGTGCCAGCAGTTTATCTTGGACCCCCAACTACAATCAGCCCCAGCATTTT
TRBJ2-4,few,NA,TRBV6-1,CASSEAPRDGKNIQYF,TGTGCCAGCAGTGAAGCACCCCGGGACGGAAAAAACATTCAGTACTTC
TRBJ2-7,NA,TRBD2,TRBV20-1,CSARDLTSGGNYEQYF,TGCAGTGCTAGAGATCTAACTAGCGGGGGGAACTACGAGCAGTACTTC
TRBJ2-1,NA,NA,TRBV29-1,CSVIVRYNEQFF,TGCAGCGTTATCGTCCGGTACAATGAGCAGTTCTTC
TRBJ2-3,NA,NA,TRBV7-9,CASSLDSHTQYF,TGTGCCAGCAGCCTGGACAGTCATACGCAGTATTTT
TRBJ1-6,NA,TRBD1,TRBV12-3/TRBV12-4,CASSRTGGRAPLHF,TGTGCCAGCAGTCGGACAGGCGGGAGAGCACCCCTCCACTTT
TRBJ2-5,few,NA,TRBV10-3,CAISERGKETQYF,TGTGCCATCAGTGAGCGGGGCAAAGAGACCCAGTACTTC
TRBJ1-3,NA,NA,TRBV28,CASSLLGDSSGNTIYF,TGTGCCAGCAGTTTATTGGGGGACTCCTCTGGAAACACCATATATTTT